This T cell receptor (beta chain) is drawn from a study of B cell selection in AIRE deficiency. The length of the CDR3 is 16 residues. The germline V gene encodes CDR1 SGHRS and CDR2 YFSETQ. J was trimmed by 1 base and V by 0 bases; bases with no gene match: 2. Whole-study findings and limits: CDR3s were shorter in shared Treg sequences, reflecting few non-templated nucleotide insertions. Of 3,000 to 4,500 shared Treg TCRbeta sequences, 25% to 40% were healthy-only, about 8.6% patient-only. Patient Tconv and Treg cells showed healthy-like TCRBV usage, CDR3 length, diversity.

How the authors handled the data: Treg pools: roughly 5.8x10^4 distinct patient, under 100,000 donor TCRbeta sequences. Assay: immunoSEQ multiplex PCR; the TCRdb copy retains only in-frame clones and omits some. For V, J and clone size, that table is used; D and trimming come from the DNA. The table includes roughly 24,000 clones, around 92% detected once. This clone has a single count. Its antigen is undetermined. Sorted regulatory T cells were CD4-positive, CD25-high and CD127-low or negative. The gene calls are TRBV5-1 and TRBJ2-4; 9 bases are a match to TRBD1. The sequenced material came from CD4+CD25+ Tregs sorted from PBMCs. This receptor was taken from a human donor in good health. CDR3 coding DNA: TGCGCCAGCAGCTTGGACAGGGGGCTCGCCAAAAACATTCAGTACTTC. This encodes CASSLDRGLAKNIQYF.